These 9 T cell receptor beta chains were all obtained from the same sample, sequenced in a study of shared clonotypes between healthy human individuals. Profiling relied on immunoSEQ multiplex PCR, and the TCRdb table lists in-frame clones only, not all of them. The table lists some 500,000 clones, approximately 80% of them singletons. What was sequenced was PBMCs. The receptors come from a woman aged 40 to 50 in good health. Some clones in this sample may be carry-over from other donors' samples.

The rearrangement joins TRBV7-9 to TRBJ2-1; D may be TRBD1 or TRBD2 (5 bases each). This CDR3 region has 14 residues. Trimming cost V 2 bases and J 8 bases, with 13 bases left between them. Germline loops: CDR1 SEHNR, CDR2 FQNEAQ (reference sequence). The CDR3 sequence is CASSLMSLGDEQFF. In DNA form, the CDR3 reads TGTGCCAGCAGCTTAATGTCGCTGGGGGATGAGCAGTTCTTC.

J is TRBJ2-3 and V is TRBV29-1, with 10 nucleotides matching TRBD2. Per germline, CDR1 SQVTM and CDR2 ANQGSEA. The CDR3 is 15 amino acids. Germline trimming cut 3 bases from V and 4 bases from J; bases unmatched to any gene: 7. The CDR3 sequence is CSVEKAGGPADTQYF. The CDR3 DNA reads as TGCAGCGTTGAGAAAGCGGGAGGGCCGGCAGATACGCAGTATTTT.

The J gene is TRBJ2-7, the V gene TRBV5-6; the D is unclear. V lost 1 base, J lost 1 base, and 15 bases lay in between. In germline, CDR1 is SGHDT, CDR2 YYEEEE. This CDR3 spans 16 amino acids. CDR3 in amino acids: CASSLRRALGSYEQYF. For the CDR3, the DNA is TGTGCCAGCAGCTTGAGAAGGGCTCTAGGTTCCTACGAGCAGTACTTC. Full variable domain (rest looked up from reference TRBV5-6 and TRBJ2-7): DAGVTQSPTHLIKTRGQQVTLRCSPKSGHDTVSWYQQALGQGPQFIFQYYEEEERQRGNFPDRFSGHQFPNYSSELNVNALLLGDSALYLCASSLRRALGSYEQYFGPGTRLTVT.

The chain recombines TRBV7-2 with TRBJ2-5, with 9 bases identical to TRBD2. The J call may be mistaken, given a closer DNA end match to TRBJ2-7. The CDR3 loop spans 15 amino acids. Germline V gene data show CDR1 as SGHTA and CDR2 as FQGNSA. The CDR3 nucleotides are TGTGCCAGCAGCTTAGCCAGCGGGGGGTCCTACGAGCAGTACTTC. This translates into CASSLASGGSYEQYF.

The gene calls are TRBV7-9 and TRBJ2-3; 8 bases map to TRBD2. V lost 4 bases, J lost 3 bases, and 9 bases stayed unmatched. The CDR3 contains 16 residues. Germline V gives CDR1 SEHNR, CDR2 FQNEAQ (reference sequence). The CDR3 bases are TGTGCCAGCAGCTCCTTAGCGGGAACTGGGACAGATACGCAGTATTTT. Encoded protein: CASSSLAGTGTDTQYF.

The rearrangement uses TRBV9 and TRBJ2-7; perhaps TRBD2 as D (6 bases). V was trimmed by 0 bases and J by 7 bases, leaving 17 bases between them. The CDR3 is 15 residues long. Germline CDR1 SGDLS, CDR2 YYNGEE. CDR3 amino acids: CASSVAGEVPWEQYF. For the CDR3, the DNA is TGTGCCAGCAGCGTAGCCGGGGAGGTACCTTGGGAGCAGTACTTC.

The chain has TRBV29-1 and TRBJ2-5; the D is unclear. The CDR3 is 13 residues long. V was trimmed by 7 bases and J by 4 bases, leaving 16 bases between them. Looked up from germline, CDR1 is SQVTM and CDR2 is ANQGSEA. The CDR3 coding sequence is TGCAGCGCTGGCCCTCGGTTGGGAGAGACCCAGTACTTC. Residues: CSAGPRLGETQYF.

On this clone: A single base is all that separates this from a far larger clone, so a read error is likely. The chain combines TRBV15 with TRBJ2-3, with unresolved D. V was cut by 3 bases and J by 0 bases, with 10 bases left in between. The CDR3 spans 15 residues. Germline loops: CDR1 LNHNV, CDR2 YYDKDF (reference sequence). The CDR3 reads CATSSRRASTDTQYF. CDR3 DNA: TGTGCCACCAGCAGCCGAAGGGCTAGCACAGATACGCAGTATTTT.

The V call is TRBV5-4, the J call TRBJ2-1; D unresolved. The CDR3 covers 15 residues. Trimming pared 1 base from V and 2 bases from J, leaving 10 bases between. Germline-derived CDR1 and CDR2 are SGHNT and YYREEE (reference sequence). CDR3 sequence: CASSLRASTYNEQFF. The CDR3, as DNA: TGTGCCAGCAGCTTGCGCGCTTCCACCTACAATGAGCAGTTCTTC. The whole variable domain, filled in from reference TRBV5-4 and TRBJ2-1, reads ETGVTQSPTHLIKTRGQQVTLRCSSQSGHNTVSWYQQALGQGPQFIFQYYREEENGRGNFPPRFSGLQFPNYSSELNVNALELDDSALYLCASSLRASTYNEQFFGPGTRLTVL.